A single sample is the source of the 21 T cell receptor beta chains below, sequenced in a study of siplizumab effects on memory and regulatory T cells. Libraries were prepared by immunoSEQ multiplex PCR; TCRdb keeps only in-frame clonotypes and omits some of them. The data show about 120,000 clones, approximately 94% seen once. Sequenced: non-Treg CD4+ T cells sorted from blood. Every receptor here comes from a human donor in good health.

The genes are TRBV6-1 and TRBJ2-1; either TRBD1 or TRBD2 may fit D (5 bases each). CDR1 is MNHNS, CDR2 SASEGT, per germline. Trimming took 3 bases from V and 9 from J, leaving 15 bases between them. The CDR3 length is 14 residues. The CDR3 sequence: CASSDRGGPGEQFF. The DNA for the CDR3 is TGTGCCAGCAGTGATCGGGGCGGGCCAGGTGAGCAGTTCTTC.

The chain links TRBV12-5 to TRBJ2-7, with a possible D match to TRBD1 (5 bases). The CDR3 spans 14 residues. Trimming took off 0 bases at V and 4 bases at J, with 10 bases between the two ends. The germline V gene encodes CDR1 LGHNT and CDR2 FRNRAP. DNA for the CDR3: TGTGCTAGTGGTTTGGTAGGGGTCCTGTACGAGCAGTACTTC. Protein: CASGLVGVLYEQYF.

This clone was picked up one time. The chain employs TRBV4-1 and TRBJ1-1, with TRBD1 matching 7 bases. The CDR3 is 16 amino acids. Trimming took 0 bases from V and 5 from J; bases not matched to a gene: 9. CDR1 and CDR2 (germline): MGHRA, YSYEKL. The CDR3 loop reads CASSQEPTQGVTEAFF. The CDR3 nucleotides are TGCGCCAGCAGCCAAGAACCGACTCAGGGGGTAACTGAAGCTTTCTTT.

The chain links TRBV10-3 to TRBJ1-1, with 7 positions matching TRBD1. This CDR3 comprises 13 residues. Germline V gives CDR1 ENHRY, CDR2 SYGVKD. The junction had 10 bases not matched to a gene; V was cut back by 10 bases and J by 5 bases. CDR3 sequence: CATYDRELTEAFF. CDR3 DNA sequence: TGTGCCACCTATGACAGGGAGTTGACTGAAGCTTTCTTT.

J is TRBJ2-7 and V is TRBV6-5, with D uncertain. Between the trimmed V and J ends, which lost 0 bases and 4 bases, there was a span of 7 bases. This CDR3 comprises 13 residues. Germline lookup yields CDR1 MNHEY and CDR2 SVGAGI. The CDR3 loop is CASSYSIEYEQYF. CDR3 nucleotide sequence: TGTGCCAGCAGTTACTCGATCGAGTACGAGCAGTACTTC.

The CDR3 DNA is TGTGCCAGCAGCGTGGGGGCAACTAATGAAAAACTGTTTTTT. Translated: CASSVGATNEKLFF. This rearrangement joins TRBV9 to TRBJ1-4, with D perhaps TRBD1 (5 bases). V was cut by 2 bases and J by 0 bases, with 5 bases left in between. Germline V gene data show CDR1 as SGDLS and CDR2 as YYNGEE. The CDR3 loop spans 14 amino acids.

The chain carries TRBV25-1 and TRBJ2-1; D is tentatively TRBD1 or TRBD2 (5 bases each). The CDR3 covers 15 residues. V was shortened by 4 bases and J by 3 bases, with 13 bases between the two germline ends. Germline values: CDR1 MGHDK, CDR2 SYGVNS. The CDR3 nucleotides read TGTGCCAGCAGTGTATTCCGGGGCGGCTACAATGAGCAGTTCTTC. The encoded protein is CASSVFRGGYNEQFF.

The gene calls are TRBV2 and TRBJ2-5, with 9 bases that match TRBD2. Looked up from germline, CDR1 is SNHLY and CDR2 is FYNNEI. The CDR3 is 16 amino acids. Trimming removed 7 bases from V and 4 bases from J; junction bases left unmatched: 13. Written as DNA, the CDR3 is TGTGCCAGCAAACCGGGGAGTAGCGGGAGTCGAGAGACCCAGTACTTC. Protein sequence: CASKPGSSGSRETQYF.

This chain uses TRBV6-1 with TRBJ2-5; 9 bases agree with TRBD1. CDR3 length equals 14 residues. J gave up 1 base and V 7 bases, and 4 bases lay outside the gene matches. Germline lookup yields CDR1 MNHNS and CDR2 SASEGT. CDR3 sequence: CASTRDRVQETQYF. CDR3 nucleotide sequence: TGTGCCAGCACCCGGGACAGGGTCCAAGAGACCCAGTACTTC.

This clone was picked up many times. This chain uses TRBV10-3 with TRBJ1-5, with 11 bases aligning to TRBD1. V gave up 2 bases and J gave up 9 bases; unmatched junction bases: 6. This CDR3 spans 15 amino acids. Germline V gene sequence: CDR1 ENHRY, CDR2 SYGVKD. DNA of the CDR3: TGTGCCATCAGTGAGGGAGGACAGGGGGCTTTGCCCCAGCATTTT. Protein product: CAISEGGQGALPQHF.

The gene calls are TRBV30 and TRBJ1-4, with D uncertain. The CDR3 covers 14 residues. CDR1 and CDR2 from the germline V gene are GTSNPN and SVGIG (reference sequence). Trimming left V 0 bases short and J 5 bases short, with 10 bases between. In DNA, the CDR3 is TGTGCCTGGAGTGTCGATCCGAGGAATGAAAAACTGTTTTTT. It yields the protein CAWSVDPRNEKLFF.

The chain uses TRBV2 and TRBJ2-7; possible D gene TRBD2, 5 bases. CDR3 length: 13 residues. Germline lookup yields CDR1 SNHLY and CDR2 FYNNEI. V shed 3 bases and J shed 7 bases, with 13 bases lying between them. This CDR3 reads CASSDGPEVEQYF. CDR3 coding DNA: TGTGCCAGCAGTGACGGTCCGGAGGTGGAGCAGTACTTC.

The genes are TRBV7-9 and TRBJ2-5, with 8 bases lining up with TRBD2. Germline V lookup: CDR1 SEHNR, CDR2 FQNEAQ (reference sequence). Trimming cost V 1 base and J 4 bases; bases outside gene matches: 2. The CDR3 runs to 14 residues. The CDR3 sequence: CASSLVTSAETQYF. The CDR3 nucleotides are TGTGCCAGCAGCTTAGTGACTAGCGCAGAGACCCAGTACTTC.

Here the CDR3 DNA reads TGCGCCAGCAGCCAGAAAAATGGGGTCTATGGCTACACCTTC. Translating it yields CASSQKNGVYGYTF. The V call is TRBV4-1, the J call TRBJ1-2; D is undetermined. CDR1 is MGHRA and CDR2 is YSYEKL in the germline V gene. CDR3 length: 14 residues. The germline V and J ends were trimmed by 3 bases and 4 bases, with 12 bases remaining between them.

CDR3 residues: CASNFRDSYNYGYTF. In DNA, the CDR3 is TGTGCCAGTAACTTCCGGGACAGCTATAACTATGGCTACACCTTC. The V gene is TRBV19, the J gene TRBJ1-2; 7 nucleotides agree with TRBD1. J was trimmed by 1 base and V by 7 bases; bases with no gene match: 9. CDR1 LNHDA and CDR2 SQIVND come from the germline V gene (reference sequence). The CDR3 totals 15 residues.

V and J are TRBV7-9 and TRBJ1-6, with D possibly TRBD1 on 5 matching bases. V lost 0 bases and J 5 bases, leaving 11 bases between the germline ends. The CDR3 spans 16 residues. The germline CDR1 and CDR2 sequences are SEHNR and FQNEAQ (reference sequence). CDR3 amino acids: CASSLAPGFDNSPLHF. The CDR3 DNA follows: TGTGCCAGCAGCTTAGCCCCAGGGTTCGATAATTCACCCCTCCACTTT.

The gene calls are TRBV19 and TRBJ2-4; 11 nucleotides agree with TRBD1. Germline CDR1 reads LNHDA; CDR2 reads SQIVND (reference sequence). V was clipped by 3 bases and J by 0 bases; unmatched bases: 10. CDR3 length equals 19 residues. The CDR3 spells CASSIPDRGPRIAKNIQYF. The CDR3 bases are TGTGCCAGTAGTATCCCGGACAGGGGGCCTAGAATAGCCAAAAACATTCAGTACTTC.

The rearrangement joins TRBV29-1 to TRBJ1-1; no clear D. CDR3 size: 13 residues. V was clipped by 6 bases and J by 0 bases, with 11 bases between them. CDR1 and CDR2 from the germline V gene are SQVTM and ANQGSEA. CDR3 region: CSVAGVMNTEAFF. The CDR3 DNA is TGCAGCGTCGCGGGCGTCATGAACACTGAAGCTTTCTTT.

With respect to this clone: One end of the junction is discordant with germline, which a read error may explain. The chain carries TRBV7-7 and TRBJ2-1; 7 positions match TRBD2. The CDR3 extends over 16 amino acids. Germline loops: CDR1 SSHAT, CDR2 FNYEAQ (reference sequence). DNA for the CDR3: TGTGCTAGCAGCTTAGGGGCCAGCGGGACGGGGAATGAGCAGTTCTTC. Amino acids: CASSLGASGTGNEQFF. Complete variable domain (other parts from reference TRBV7-7 and TRBJ2-1): GAGVSQSPRYKVTKRGQDVTLRCDPISSHATLYWYQQALGQGPEFLTYFNYEAQPDKSGLPSDRFSAERPEGSISTLTIQRTEQRDSAMYRCASSLGASGTGNEQFFGPGTRLTVL.

The chain carries TRBV18 and TRBJ1-2; tentatively, D is TRBD1 (6 bases). Deletions cut 2 bases from V and 0 bases from J, with 16 bases between. The CDR3 has 17 residues. CDR1 and CDR2 (germline): KGHSH, LQKENI. The CDR3 protein is CASSPRTESSSNYGYTF. CDR3 nucleotides: TGTGCCAGCTCACCAAGGACAGAGTCTTCCTCTAACTATGGCTACACCTTC. Filled out from reference TRBV18 and TRBJ1-2, the complete variable domain reads NAGVMQNPRHLVRRRGQEARLRCSPMKGHSHVYWYRQLPEEGLKFMVYLQKENIIDESGMPKERFSAEFPKEGPSILRIQQVVRGDSAAYFCASSPRTESSSNYGYTFGSGTRLTVV.

This sequence joins TRBV18 and TRBJ1-1; no clear D. The CDR3 covers 14 residues. The V end was cut by 8 bases, the J end by 4 bases, with 17 bases between. Germline CDR1 and CDR2: KGHSH and LQKENI. The CDR3: CASTLRDEFTEAFF. The CDR3 DNA is TGTGCCAGCACGCTACGGGATGAGTTCACTGAAGCTTTCTTT.